This T cell receptor (beta chain) stems from a study of T cells in Graves' hyperthyroidism and ophthalmopathy. Broader study findings: A model of 13 V-J features distinguished ophthalmopathy from stable hyperthyroidism. Most clonotypes expanded in thyroid above 0.001 were likewise present in blood.

Hyperthyroidism of Graves' type that showed no ophthalmopathy progression within 18 months was stable. Any patient presenting with uncontrolled infection, other autoimmune disease, pregnancy or lactation was left out. CDR3 size: 13 residues. CDR1 and CDR2 from the germline V gene are LNHNV and YYDKDF (reference sequence). The ends lost 8 bases at V and 4 bases at J; junction bases unmatched: 6. About this clonotype: What it recognizes is unknown.

RNA transcripts provided the source from which TCR beta CDR3 regions were amplified. TCR CDR3 underwent first-round RT-PCR with the HTBI primer set. TCRdb ran MiXCR on the multiplex PCR reads and lists one entry per CDR3 protein. The sample lists hundreds of thousands of distinct CDR3 sequences; roughly 50% were seen once. Input material: peripheral blood or thyroid tissue (not recorded which). This sequence originates from a woman between 18 and 29 years old with Graves' hyperthyroidism. This rearrangement joins TRBV15 to TRBJ1-1, with TRBD1 identical over 8 bases. CDR3 sequence (DNA): TGTGCCACCTCGGACAGGGAGAGCACTGAAGCTTTCTTT. Encoded protein: CATSDRESTEAFF.